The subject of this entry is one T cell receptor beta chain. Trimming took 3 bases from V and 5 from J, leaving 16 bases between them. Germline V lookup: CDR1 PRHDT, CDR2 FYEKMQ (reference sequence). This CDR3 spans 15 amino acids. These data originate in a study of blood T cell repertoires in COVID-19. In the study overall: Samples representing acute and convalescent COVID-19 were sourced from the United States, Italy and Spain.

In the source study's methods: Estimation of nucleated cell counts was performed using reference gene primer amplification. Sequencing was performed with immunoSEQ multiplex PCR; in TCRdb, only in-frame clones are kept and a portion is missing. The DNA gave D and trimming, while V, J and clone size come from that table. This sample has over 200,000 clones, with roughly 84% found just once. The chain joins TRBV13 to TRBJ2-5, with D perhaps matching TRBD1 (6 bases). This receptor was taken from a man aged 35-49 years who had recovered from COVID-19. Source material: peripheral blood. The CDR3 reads CASSFRQELRETQYF. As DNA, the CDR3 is TGTGCCAGCAGCTTTAGACAGGAATTAAGGGAGACCCAGTACTTC.